One sample yielded the 16 T cell receptor beta chains listed below, sequenced in a study of T cell repertoires in cytomegalovirus infection (dated by TCRdb to the late 2010s). In light of the paper, this sample's treatment or condition label describes: in vitro stimulation with specific CMV peptide epitopes to enrich CMV-specific T cells. For these TCRs, the target antigens are not known. Instrument on record: Illumina HiSeq 1500. TCRdb reworked the public reads: Q25 trimming with fastp, MiXCR clone assembly, productive beta chains retained. Rows merge per CDR3 protein into single entries with the most common DNA and genes. This sample holds roughly 34,000 distinct CDR3 sequences; about 48% were observed only once. Around nine tenths of the sample belongs to the ten largest clones. The sequences come from CD8+ T cells from cultured PBMCs, collected from culture after CMV antigen stimulation. These receptors were taken from a human donor in good health (CMV status not recorded). Some clones in this sample may be carry-over from other donors' samples.

Only a few counts were recorded for this clonotype. The J gene is TRBJ2-1, the V gene TRBV7-8; TRBD2 agrees at 15 bases. V shed 4 bases, J shed 6 bases, and the junction held 19 bases outside the gene matches. The CDR3 sequence is 21 residues long. Looked up from germline, CDR1 is SGHVS and CDR2 is FQNEAQ. CDR3 DNA sequence: TGTGCCAGCAGCTCTCGGGTCCCAGGACTAGCGGGAGGGCCAAGGATCAATGAGCAGTTCTTC. This translates into CASSSRVPGLAGGPRINEQFF.

This clonotype was detected once. V is TRBV2 and J is TRBJ2-7; 8 nucleotides agree with TRBD2. CDR3 size: 16 residues. V lost 6 bases and J lost 1; bases outside the gene matches: 11. Germline V gives CDR1 SNHLY, CDR2 FYNNEI. Here the CDR3 reads CASRGPGRGGSYEQYF. The CDR3 region has the DNA TGTGCCAGCAGGGGTCCCGGGAGGGGAGGTTCCTACGAGCAGTACTTC.

This clonotype was detected ten times or more. This chain links TRBV7-2 with TRBJ2-1; TRBD1 aligns across 7 bases. Germline assignment: CDR1 SGHTA and CDR2 FQGNSA. The trim removed 2 bases at V and 3 bases at J, leaving 10 bases unmatched. The CDR3 covers 17 residues. The CDR3 coding sequence is TGTGCCAGCAGCTTACAGTCCGGGACAGCGAACTACAATGAGCAGTTCTTC. It is translated as CASSLQSGTANYNEQFF.

The chain has TRBV6-5 and TRBJ2-2; 9 bases match TRBD2. Trimming at V came to 0 bases and at J to 6 bases, leaving 5 bases not matched to a gene. The CDR3 covers 16 residues. Germline-derived CDR1 and CDR2 are MNHEY and SVGAGI. CDR3 coding DNA: TGTGCCAGCAGTTACTCCCGCGGGGGGGCGGCCGGGGAGCTGTTTTTT. Translating it yields CASSYSRGGAAGELFF.

The rearrangement joins TRBV7-6 to TRBJ2-4; D is perhaps TRBD2 (6 bases). The CDR3 spans 16 residues. The germline V and J ends were trimmed by 4 bases and 0 bases, with 13 bases remaining between them. Germline V gene data show CDR1 as SGHVS and CDR2 as FNYEAQ. CDR3 nucleotide sequence: TGTGCCAGCAGCTCTTCGGAGGGCCTAGCCAAAAACATTCAGTACTTC. It codes for CASSSSEGLAKNIQYF.

The CDR3 is CASSLTFSGGNNEQFF. For the CDR3, the DNA is TGTGCCAGCAGCTTGACTTTTAGCGGGGGGAACAATGAGCAGTTCTTC. The chain uses TRBV11-2 and TRBJ2-1; 10 nucleotides align to TRBD2. The trim removed 3 bases at V and 5 bases at J, leaving 7 bases unmatched. The germline CDR1 and CDR2 sequences are SGHAT and FQNNGV. The CDR3 runs to 16 residues.

The sample holds one count of this clonotype. The junction shows a germline mismatch at one end, possibly a read error. The chain joins TRBV29-1 to TRBJ1-1; D possibly corresponds to TRBD1 (6 bases). In germline, CDR1 is SQVTM, CDR2 ANQGSEA. The CDR3 loop spans 11 amino acids. The CDR3 loop is CSVEGGVEAFF. The CDR3 region has the DNA TGCAGCGTAGAAGGGGGAGTTGAAGCTTTCTTT.

This clonotype appeared a single time. The genes are TRBV9 and TRBJ1-2; 9 positions agree with TRBD1. Germline assignment: CDR1 SGDLS and CDR2 YYNGEE. V was clipped by 3 bases and J by 13 bases; unmatched bases: 7. This CDR3 region has 12 residues. For the CDR3, the DNA is TGTGCCAGCAGCGCCGGGACAGGGTCGGTCACCTTC. Protein product: CASSAGTGSVTF.

The J gene is TRBJ2-2, the V gene TRBV7-8, with D perhaps matching TRBD1 (5 bases). The germline V gene has CDR1 SGHVS and CDR2 FQNEAQ. The ends were cut back, 4 bases at V and 6 bases at J, with 15 bases in the middle. This CDR3 comprises 15 residues. The CDR3 sequence is CASSSRQGGPGELFF. The CDR3 nucleotides read TGTGCCAGCAGCTCGCGGCAGGGCGGCCCCGGGGAGCTGTTTTTT. The variable domain in full, completed from reference TRBV7-8 and TRBJ2-2, reads GAGVSQSPRYKVAKRGQDVALRCDPISGHVSLFWYQQALGQGPEFLTYFQNEAQLDKSGLPSDRFFAERPEGSVSTLKIQRTQQEDSAVYLCASSSRQGGPGELFFGEGSRLTVL.

The genes are TRBV4-2 and TRBJ2-2, with 10 positions matching TRBD2. The V and J ends lost 4 bases and 0 bases, in that order; junction bases with no gene match: 8. Germline V gene sequence: CDR1 LGHNA, CDR2 YNFKEQ. The CDR3 runs to 18 residues. CDR3 protein: CASSPRTSGFSNTGELFF. For the CDR3, the DNA is TGTGCCAGCAGCCCCCGGACTAGCGGATTTTCGAACACCGGGGAGCTGTTTTTT.

The chain has TRBV6-1 and TRBJ1-3; D is ambiguous. CDR3 length: 11 amino acids. CDR1 is MNHNS and CDR2 is SASEGT in the germline V gene. Trimming cost V 9 bases and J 1 base, with 4 bases left between them. CDR3 nucleotide sequence: TGTGCCAGGGAATCTGGAAACACCATATATTTT. It specifies CARESGNTIYF.

A few counts support this clonotype. The J gene is TRBJ1-1, the V gene TRBV20-1; the D is unclear. Looked up from germline, CDR1 is DFQATT and CDR2 is SNEGSKA (reference sequence). The V gene lost 3 bases and the J gene lost 3 bases, with 8 bases spanning the gap. The CDR3 loop spans 12 amino acids. The CDR3 sequence is CSASAGYTEAFF. The CDR3 nucleotides are TGCAGTGCTAGTGCCGGGTACACTGAAGCTTTCTTT.

The V and J genes are TRBV7-9 and TRBJ2-1; 11 bases match TRBD2. The CDR3 consists of 17 residues. The junction had 8 bases not matched to a gene; V was cut back by 5 bases and J by 2 bases. Germline V CDR1 and CDR2: SEHNR, FQNEAQ (reference sequence). CDR3 in amino acids: CASSLELSGGAYNEQFF. CDR3 DNA sequence: TGTGCCAGCAGCCTAGAGCTTAGCGGGGGGGCCTACAATGAGCAGTTCTTC. Complete variable domain (other parts from reference TRBV7-9 and TRBJ2-1): DTGVSQNPRHKITKRGQNVTFRCDPISEHNRLYWYRQTLGQGPEFLTYFQNEAQLEKSRLLSDRFSAERPKGSFSTLEIQRTEQGDSAMYLCASSLELSGGAYNEQFFGPGTRLTVL.

The chain recombines TRBV9 with TRBJ2-7; 9 bases map to TRBD2. There are 16 residues in the CDR3. Germline CDR1 is SGDLS and CDR2 is YYNGEE. V shed 0 bases, J shed 2 bases, and the junction held 6 bases outside the gene matches. The CDR3 nucleotides are TGTGCCAGCAGCGTAGGAGCGGGAGGTGGGCCCTACGAGCAGTACTTC. Amino acids: CASSVGAGGGPYEQYF. Drawing the rest from reference TRBV9 and TRBJ2-7, the complete variable domain is DSGVTQTPKHLITATGQRVTLRCSPRSGDLSVYWYQQSLDQGLQFLIQYYNGEERAKGNILERFSAQQFPDLHSELNLSSLELGDSALYFCASSVGAGGGPYEQYFGPGTRLTVT.

This clonotype has at least ten counts. The gene calls are TRBV7-2 and TRBJ1-1; TRBD1 is a possible D gene (5 bases). Germline lookup yields CDR1 SGHTA and CDR2 FQGNSA. This CDR3 has 10 amino acids. The V end lost 9 bases, the J end lost 6 bases, and 8 bases lay between the germline ends. Here the CDR3 DNA reads TGTGCCAGAGGGGAGCCTGAAGCTTTCTTT. It specifies CARGEPEAFF. Combining the CDR3 with reference TRBV7-2 and TRBJ1-1 gives the whole variable domain GAGVSQSPSNKVTEKGKDVELRCDPISGHTALYWYRQSLGQGLEFLIYFQGNSAPDKSGLPSDRFSAERTGGSVSTLTIQRTQQEDSAVYLCARGEPEAFFGQGTRLTVV.

This clonotype was counted between two and nine times. The genes are TRBV4-1 and TRBJ2-3; D call uncertain. With 3 bases removed from V and 1 base from J, the gap between germline ends came to 11 bases. Per the germline V gene, CDR1 is MGHRA and CDR2 is YSYEKL. The CDR3 has 15 amino acids. CDR3: CASSQQSAGTDTQYF. As DNA, the CDR3 is TGCGCCAGCAGCCAGCAGAGTGCTGGCACAGATACGCAGTATTTT.